This T cell receptor (beta chain) was found in a study of molecular identifiers for immune sequencing clone quantification. Findings of the study overall: Reports indicate spiked Jurkat TCR RNA from one cell could be found among about a million naive cells.

V was shortened by 4 bases and J by 0 bases, with 13 bases between the two germline ends. This CDR3 is built from 15 residues. Per the germline V gene, CDR1 is SNHLY and CDR2 is FYNNEI. Of note for this clonotype: Its matching antigen is unknown. A much larger clone differs from this one at a single base, so this may be a read error.

TCRdb independently ran MiXCR on the PCR reads; one entry per CDR3 protein. This sample yields around 320,000 distinct CDR3 sequences, of which roughly 24% are seen a single time; approximately 0.74% belongs to the top ten. Sequencing used naive CD8+ T cells from blood, with Jurkat cell RNA spiked in. The subset denotes: FACS-sorted CD8+CD4-CCR7+CD45RA+ naive T cells. The chain has TRBV2 and TRBJ2-7; no reliable D call. This receptor was obtained from a human donor in good health. Some libraries in this study had Jurkat cell RNA spiked in. The CDR3 DNA follows: TGTGCCAGCAGTGGCGGTAGCAGAAGCTCCTACGAGCAGTACTTC. The encoded protein is CASSGGSRSSYEQYF.